The entry below describes one T cell receptor beta chain. Its antigen is not known. These data originate in a study of CXCR3-negative and CXCR3-positive naive CD8 T cells. Regarding the study as a whole: Memory CD8+ cells showed much lower diversity, while both naive subsets displayed comparably high diversity.

The germline CDR1 and CDR2 sequences are PRHDT and FYEKMQ (reference sequence). The CDR3 has 15 residues. 5' RACE that incorporated UMI labels was used to prepare the TRB cDNA libraries. Using the 5' RACE reads, TCRdb records one entry per CDR3 protein without DNA. The table for this sample gives approximately 47,000 distinct CDR3 sequences. The sorter processed each CD8+ T cell subset in triplicate at some 300,000 cells apiece. V and J are TRBV13 and TRBJ1-1; TCRdb's D gene call, TRBD1, goes unchecked for lack of DNA. This TCR came from a human donor in good health. Some clones in this sample may be carry-over from other donors' samples. Material: naive CXCR3- CD8+ T cells from blood. Stated subset: CD45RO-CCR7+CD27+CD95- naive CD8+ T cells lacking CXCR3 (TNR3-). The chain's CDR3 is CASSLRGGGVTEAFF.